These 9 T cell receptor beta chains were all obtained from the same sample, sequenced in a study of cytomegalovirus exposure and HLA in healthy donors. The study ran its PCR with 60 Vbeta and 13 Jbeta primers. The repertoire was sequenced with immunoSEQ multiplex PCR; TCRdb's copy has only in-frame clones and lacks some. The sample lists some 160,000 clones, roughly 80% seen once, with roughly 2.5% in the top ten. The source material was PBMCs. All receptors come from a boy between 2 and 10 years old in good health and CMV-seronegative.

In DNA form, the CDR3 reads TGTGCCACCCCGGGGGGACAGGGTCGGAATGAGCAGTTCTTC. This sequence encodes CATPGGQGRNEQFF. The gene calls are TRBV7-9 and TRBJ2-1; 9 bases fit TRBD1. Germline V lookup: CDR1 SEHNR, CDR2 FQNEAQ (reference sequence). After removal of 10 bases from V and 7 bases from J, the junction contained 11 bases not matched to a gene. The CDR3 consists of 14 residues.

V gene TRBV4-1 combines with J gene TRBJ1-2; weak D call: TRBD1 (6 bases). V lost 2 bases and J lost 5, with 15 bases in between. Germline CDR1 MGHRA, CDR2 YSYEKL. CDR3 size: 15 residues. The CDR3 DNA is TGCGCCAGCAGCCAAAACCAGGGGCAGAGGTATGGCTACACCTTC. It codes for CASSQNQGQRYGYTF.

The chain uses TRBV5-8 and TRBJ1-6; the D is unclear. In germline, CDR1 is SGHTS, CDR2 YDEGEE. Trimming pared 5 bases from V and 0 bases from J, leaving 18 bases between. The CDR3 runs to 18 residues. The CDR3 DNA follows: TGTGCCAGCAGACTGTTGGGCCGCGCGAGCTCCTATAATTCACCCCTCCACTTT. Translation gives CASRLLGRASSYNSPLHF.

The rearrangement uses TRBV5-1 and TRBJ1-2, with D uncertain. Trimming took off 4 bases at V and 7 bases at J, with 14 bases between the two ends. The CDR3 sequence is 13 residues long. Germline assignment: CDR1 SGHRS and CDR2 YFSETQ. CDR3 amino acids: CASSREEFRGYTF. In DNA form, the CDR3 reads TGCGCCAGCAGCCGGGAAGAGTTTCGTGGCTACACCTTC.

V is TRBV28 and J is TRBJ2-5; D is perhaps TRBD2 (6 bases). The V gene's germline CDR1 is MDHEN and CDR2 SYDVKM. The V and J ends lost 2 bases and 5 bases respectively, with 15 bases between them. CDR3 length: 15 amino acids. CDR3 sequence (DNA): TGTGCCAGCAGTTTAATCATTCGGGGGACGGAGACCCAGTACTTC. This codes for CASSLIIRGTETQYF.

The chain has TRBV15 and TRBJ2-3; TRBD2 aligns across 11 bases. CDR3 length: 16 residues. Germline values: CDR1 LNHNV, CDR2 YYDKDF (reference sequence). Trimming took 0 bases from V and 1 from J; bases not matched to a gene: 0. The CDR3 nucleotides read TGTGCCACCAGCAGAGAACTAGCGGGGGGCACAGATACGCAGTATTTT. This translates into CATSRELAGGTDTQYF.

The chain links TRBV7-8 to TRBJ2-3; a possible D gene is TRBD1 (6 bases). CDR1 is SGHVS, CDR2 FQNEAQ, per germline. This CDR3 comprises 15 residues. V was shortened by 7 bases and J by 2 bases, with 16 bases between the two germline ends. The CDR3 DNA follows: TGTGCCAGCAACCCCTGGGGGCGAATCACAGATACGCAGTATTTT. Protein sequence: CASNPWGRITDTQYF. The whole variable domain, remainder taken from reference TRBV7-8 and TRBJ2-3, is GAGVSQSPRYKVAKRGQDVALRCDPISGHVSLFWYQQALGQGPEFLTYFQNEAQLDKSGLPSDRFFAERPEGSVSTLKIQRTQQEDSAVYLCASNPWGRITDTQYFGPGTRLTVL.

This clone appeared once. This chain connects TRBV7-2 to TRBJ2-5, with 11 nucleotides matching TRBD2. The CDR3 contains 15 residues. V lost 6 bases to trimming and J lost 5 bases; unmatched junction nucleotides: 8. Germline V gene sequence: CDR1 SGHTA, CDR2 FQGNSA. The DNA for the CDR3 is TGTGCCAGCAGTCGTAGCGGGAGGGCCGAGGAGACCCAGTACTTC. Translating gives CASSRSGRAEETQYF.

This chain links TRBV18 with TRBJ1-2, with D uncertain. Germline values: CDR1 KGHSH, CDR2 LQKENI. The CDR3 sequence is 14 residues long. The V and J ends lost 3 bases and 8 bases respectively, with 16 bases between them. This CDR3 is CASSPTLESSGYTF. CDR3 DNA sequence: TGTGCCAGCTCACCGACTCTAGAATCTTCGGGCTACACCTTC.